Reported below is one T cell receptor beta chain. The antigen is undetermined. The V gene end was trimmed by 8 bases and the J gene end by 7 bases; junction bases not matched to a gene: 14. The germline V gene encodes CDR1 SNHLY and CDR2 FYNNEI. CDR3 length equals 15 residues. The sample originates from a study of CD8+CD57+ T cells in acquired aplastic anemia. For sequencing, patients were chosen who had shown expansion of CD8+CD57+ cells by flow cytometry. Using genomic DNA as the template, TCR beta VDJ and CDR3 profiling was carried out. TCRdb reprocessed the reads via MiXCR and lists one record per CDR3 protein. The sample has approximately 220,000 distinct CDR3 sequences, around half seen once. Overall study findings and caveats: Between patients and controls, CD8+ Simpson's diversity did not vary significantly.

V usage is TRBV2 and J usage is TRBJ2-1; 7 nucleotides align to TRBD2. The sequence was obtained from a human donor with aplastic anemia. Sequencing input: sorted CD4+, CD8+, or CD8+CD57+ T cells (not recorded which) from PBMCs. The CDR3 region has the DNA TGTGCCAGCTGCTCCCCAGCGGGGAGTTGGAATGAGCAGTTCTTC. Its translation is CASCSPAGSWNEQFF.